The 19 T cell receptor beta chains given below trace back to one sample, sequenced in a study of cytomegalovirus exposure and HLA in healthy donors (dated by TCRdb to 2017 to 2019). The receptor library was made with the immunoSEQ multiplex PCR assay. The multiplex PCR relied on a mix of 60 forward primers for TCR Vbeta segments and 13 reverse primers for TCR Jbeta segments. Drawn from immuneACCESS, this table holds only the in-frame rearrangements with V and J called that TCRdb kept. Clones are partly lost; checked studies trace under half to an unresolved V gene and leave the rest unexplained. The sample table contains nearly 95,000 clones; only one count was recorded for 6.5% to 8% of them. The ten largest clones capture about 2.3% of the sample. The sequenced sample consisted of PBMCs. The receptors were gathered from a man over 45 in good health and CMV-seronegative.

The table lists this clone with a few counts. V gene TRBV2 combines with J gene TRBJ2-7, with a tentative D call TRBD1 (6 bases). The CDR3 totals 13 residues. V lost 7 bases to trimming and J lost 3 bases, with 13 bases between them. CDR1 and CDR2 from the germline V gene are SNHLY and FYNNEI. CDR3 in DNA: TGTGCCAGCAAGGACAGTTCAGACTACGAGCAGTACTTC. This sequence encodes CASKDSSDYEQYF.

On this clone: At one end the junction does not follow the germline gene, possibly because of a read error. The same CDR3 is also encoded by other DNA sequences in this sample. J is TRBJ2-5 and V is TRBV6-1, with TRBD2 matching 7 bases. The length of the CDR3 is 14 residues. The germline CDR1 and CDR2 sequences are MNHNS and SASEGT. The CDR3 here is CASSEPGGPETQYF. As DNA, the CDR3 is TGTGCCAGCAGTGAGCCGGGGGGTCCAGAGACCCAATACTTC.

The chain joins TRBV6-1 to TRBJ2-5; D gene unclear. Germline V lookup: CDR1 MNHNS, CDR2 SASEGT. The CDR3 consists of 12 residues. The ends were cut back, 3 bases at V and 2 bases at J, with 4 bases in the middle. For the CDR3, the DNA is TGTGCCAGCAGTGATCGGCAAGAGACCCAGTACTTC. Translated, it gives CASSDRQETQYF.

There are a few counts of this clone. The CDR3 spells CASSLGSGRAYEQYF. The CDR3 DNA reads as TGTGCCAGCAGCTTAGGTTCTGGCCGTGCCTACGAGCAGTACTTC. The chain recombines TRBV7-9 with TRBJ2-7, with D unresolved. This CDR3 has 15 residues. Germline CDR1 is SEHNR and CDR2 is FQNEAQ (reference sequence). Between the trimmed V and J ends, which lost 1 base and 2 bases, there was a span of 12 bases.

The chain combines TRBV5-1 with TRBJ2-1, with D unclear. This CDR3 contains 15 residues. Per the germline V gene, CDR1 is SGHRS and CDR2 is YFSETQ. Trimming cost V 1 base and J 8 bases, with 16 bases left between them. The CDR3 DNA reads TGCGCCAGCAGCTTGCAGGTCATTCGGTCTGATGAGCAGTTCTTC. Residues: CASSLQVIRSDEQFF. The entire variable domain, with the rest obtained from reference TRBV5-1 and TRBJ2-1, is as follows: KAGVTQTPRYLIKTRGQQVTLSCSPISGHRSVSWYQQTPGQGLQFLFEYFSETQRNKGNFPGRFSGRQFSNSRSEMNVSTLELGDSALYLCASSLQVIRSDEQFFGPGTRLTVL.

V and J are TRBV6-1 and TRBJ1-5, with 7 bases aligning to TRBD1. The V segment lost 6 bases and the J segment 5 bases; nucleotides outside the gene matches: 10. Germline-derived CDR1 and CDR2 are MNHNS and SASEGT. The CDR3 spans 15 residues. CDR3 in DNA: TGTGCCAGCAGCCACCCCCAAGGGGGCCATCAGCCCCAGCATTTT. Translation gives CASSHPQGGHQPQHF.

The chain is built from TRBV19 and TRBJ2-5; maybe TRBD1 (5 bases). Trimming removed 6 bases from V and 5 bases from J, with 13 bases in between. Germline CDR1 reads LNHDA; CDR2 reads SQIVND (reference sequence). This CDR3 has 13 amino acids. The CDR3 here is CASSLGHFETQYF. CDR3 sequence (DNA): TGTGCCAGTAGCCTTGGACACTTTGAGACCCAGTACTTC.

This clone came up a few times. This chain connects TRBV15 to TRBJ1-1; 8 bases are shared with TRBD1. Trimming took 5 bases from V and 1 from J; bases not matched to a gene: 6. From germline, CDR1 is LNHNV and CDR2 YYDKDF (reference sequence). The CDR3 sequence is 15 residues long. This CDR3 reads CATSSRQGTNTEAFF. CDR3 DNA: TGTGCCACCAGCTCTCGACAGGGGACGAACACTGAAGCTTTCTTT. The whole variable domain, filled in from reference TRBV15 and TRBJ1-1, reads DAMVIQNPRYQVTQFGKPVTLSCSQTLNHNVMYWYQQKSSQAPKLLFHYYDKDFNNEADTPDNFQSRRPNTSFCFLDIRSPGLGDTAMYLCATSSRQGTNTEAFFGQGTRLTVV.

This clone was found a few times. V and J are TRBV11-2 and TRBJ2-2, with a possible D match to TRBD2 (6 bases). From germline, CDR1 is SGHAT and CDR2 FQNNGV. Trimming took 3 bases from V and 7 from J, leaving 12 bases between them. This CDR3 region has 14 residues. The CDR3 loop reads CASSLEGIGGELFF. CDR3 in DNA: TGTGCCAGCAGCTTGGAGGGGATCGGCGGGGAGCTGTTTTTT.

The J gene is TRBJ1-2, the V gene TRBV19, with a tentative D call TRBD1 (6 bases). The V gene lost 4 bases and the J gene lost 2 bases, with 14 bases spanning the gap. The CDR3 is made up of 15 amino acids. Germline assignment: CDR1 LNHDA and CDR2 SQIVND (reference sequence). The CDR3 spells CASSSQKTGNYGYTF. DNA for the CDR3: TGTGCCAGTAGTAGCCAGAAGACAGGAAACTATGGCTACACCTTC.

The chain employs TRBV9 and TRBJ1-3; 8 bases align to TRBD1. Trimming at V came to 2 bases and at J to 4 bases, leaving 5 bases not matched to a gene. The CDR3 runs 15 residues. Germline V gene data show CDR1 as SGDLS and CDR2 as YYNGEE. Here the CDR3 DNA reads TGTGCCAGCAGCGTTCAGGGGGCTCTGGGAAACACCATATATTTT. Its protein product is CASSVQGALGNTIYF.

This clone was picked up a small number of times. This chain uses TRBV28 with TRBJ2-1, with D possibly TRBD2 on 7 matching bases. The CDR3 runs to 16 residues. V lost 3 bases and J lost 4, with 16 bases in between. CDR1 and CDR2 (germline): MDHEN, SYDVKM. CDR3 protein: CASSLANRGGYNEQFF. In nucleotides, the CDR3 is TGTGCCAGCAGTTTGGCGAATAGGGGGGGGTACAATGAGCAGTTCTTC.

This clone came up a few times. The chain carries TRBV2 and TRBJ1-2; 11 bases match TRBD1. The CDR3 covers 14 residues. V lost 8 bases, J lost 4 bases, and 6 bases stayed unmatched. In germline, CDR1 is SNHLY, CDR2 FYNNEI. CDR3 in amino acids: CASGGQGGIYGYTF. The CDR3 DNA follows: TGTGCCAGCGGGGGACAGGGGGGGATCTATGGCTACACCTTC.

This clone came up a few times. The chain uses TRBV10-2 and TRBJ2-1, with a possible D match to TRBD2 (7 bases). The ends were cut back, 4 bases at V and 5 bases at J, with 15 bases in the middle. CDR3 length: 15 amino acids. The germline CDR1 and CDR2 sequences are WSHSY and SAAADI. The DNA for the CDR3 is TGCGCCAGCAGTGTCCGGCCCGGGGGGCACAATGAGCAGTTCTTC. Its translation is CASSVRPGGHNEQFF.

The DNA of the CDR3 is TGTGCCAGCAGCTTCGCACCGGGACAGGAATACAATGAGCAGTTCTTC. It is translated as CASSFAPGQEYNEQFF. This chain links TRBV11-2 with TRBJ2-1; TRBD1 matches 8 bases. The CDR3 is made up of 16 amino acids. V shed 3 bases and J 4 bases; nucleotides not matched to a gene: 8. Germline V gene data show CDR1 as SGHAT and CDR2 as FQNNGV. Using reference TRBV11-2 and TRBJ2-1 for the parts outside the CDR3, the full variable domain is EAGVAQSPRYKIIEKRQSVAFWCNPISGHATLYWYQQILGQGPKLLIQFQNNGVVDDSQLPKDRFSAERLKGVDSTLKIQPAKLEDSAVYLCASSFAPGQEYNEQFFGPGTRLTVL.

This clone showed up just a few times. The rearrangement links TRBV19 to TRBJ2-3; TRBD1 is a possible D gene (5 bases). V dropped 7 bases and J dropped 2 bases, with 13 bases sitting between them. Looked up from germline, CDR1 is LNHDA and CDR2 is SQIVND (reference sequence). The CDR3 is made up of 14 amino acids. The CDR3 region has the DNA TGTGCCAGTAACCCAGGGAAGAACACAGATACGCAGTATTTT. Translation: CASNPGKNTDTQYF.

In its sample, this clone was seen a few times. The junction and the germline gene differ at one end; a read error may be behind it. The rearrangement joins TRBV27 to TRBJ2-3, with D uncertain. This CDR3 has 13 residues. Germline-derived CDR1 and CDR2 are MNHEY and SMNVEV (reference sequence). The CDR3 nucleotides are TGTGCCAGAAGCCAAAAAAGCACAGATAAGCAGTATTTT. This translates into CARSQKSTDKQYF.

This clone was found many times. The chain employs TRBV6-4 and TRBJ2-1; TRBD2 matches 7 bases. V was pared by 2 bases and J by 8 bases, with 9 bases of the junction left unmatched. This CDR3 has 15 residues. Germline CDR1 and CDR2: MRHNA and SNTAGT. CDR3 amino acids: CASSDLPGGRDEQFF. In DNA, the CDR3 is TGTGCCAGCAGTGACCTCCCGGGAGGTCGTGATGAGCAGTTCTTC.

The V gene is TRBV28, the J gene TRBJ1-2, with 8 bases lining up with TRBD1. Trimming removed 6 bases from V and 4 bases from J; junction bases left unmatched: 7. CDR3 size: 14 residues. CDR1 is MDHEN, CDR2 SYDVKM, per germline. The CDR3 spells CASRSGQATYGYTF. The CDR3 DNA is TGTGCCAGCAGATCGGGACAGGCTACCTATGGCTACACCTTC.